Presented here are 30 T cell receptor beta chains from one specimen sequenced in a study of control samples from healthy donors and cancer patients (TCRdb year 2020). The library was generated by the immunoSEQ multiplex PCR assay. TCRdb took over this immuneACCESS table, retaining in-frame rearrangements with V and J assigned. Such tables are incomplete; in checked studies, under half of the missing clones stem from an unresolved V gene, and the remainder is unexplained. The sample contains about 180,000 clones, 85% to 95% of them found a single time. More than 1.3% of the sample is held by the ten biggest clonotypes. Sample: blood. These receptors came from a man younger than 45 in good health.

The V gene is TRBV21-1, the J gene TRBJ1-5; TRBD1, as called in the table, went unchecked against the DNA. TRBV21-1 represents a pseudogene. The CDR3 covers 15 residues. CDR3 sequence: CASSSPTGGNQPQHF. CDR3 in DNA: TGTGCCAGCAGCAGCCCGACAGGTGGCAATCAGCCCCAGCATTTT.

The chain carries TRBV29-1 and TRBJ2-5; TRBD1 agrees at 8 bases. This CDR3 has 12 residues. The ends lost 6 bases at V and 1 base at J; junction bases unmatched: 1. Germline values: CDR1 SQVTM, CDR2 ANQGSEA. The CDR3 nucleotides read TGCAGCGTCGACAGGGGCCAAGAGACCCAGTACTTC. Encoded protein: CSVDRGQETQYF.

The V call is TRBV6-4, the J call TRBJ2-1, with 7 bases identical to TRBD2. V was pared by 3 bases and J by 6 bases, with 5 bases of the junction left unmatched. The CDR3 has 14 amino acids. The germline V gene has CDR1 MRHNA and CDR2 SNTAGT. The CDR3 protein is CASSESGKGNEQFF. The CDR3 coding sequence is TGTGCCAGCAGTGAGAGCGGGAAGGGCAATGAGCAGTTCTTC.

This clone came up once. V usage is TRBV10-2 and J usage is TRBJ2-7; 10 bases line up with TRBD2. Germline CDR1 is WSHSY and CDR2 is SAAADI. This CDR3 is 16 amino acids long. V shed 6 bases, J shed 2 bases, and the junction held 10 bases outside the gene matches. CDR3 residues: CASRGGLAGVTYEQYF. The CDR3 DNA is TGCGCCAGCAGGGGTGGTCTAGCGGGAGTCACCTACGAGCAGTACTTC.

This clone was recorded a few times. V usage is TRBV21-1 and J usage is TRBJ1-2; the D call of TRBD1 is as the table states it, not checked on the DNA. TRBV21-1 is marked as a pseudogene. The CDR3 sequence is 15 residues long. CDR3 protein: CASSRWDTSNYGYTF. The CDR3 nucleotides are TGTGCCAGCAGCAGATGGGACACCTCTAACTATGGCTACACCTTC.

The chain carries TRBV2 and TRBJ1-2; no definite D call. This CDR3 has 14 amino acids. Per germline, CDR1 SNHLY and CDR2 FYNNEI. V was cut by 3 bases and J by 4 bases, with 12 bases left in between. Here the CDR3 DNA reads TGTGCCAGCAGTGAGTACAGAGGAAGCTATGGCTACACCTTC. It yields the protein CASSEYRGSYGYTF.

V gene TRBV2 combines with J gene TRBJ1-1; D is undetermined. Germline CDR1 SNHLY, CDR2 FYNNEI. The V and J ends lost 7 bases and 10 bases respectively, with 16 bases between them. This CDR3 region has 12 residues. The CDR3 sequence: CASMHLPFLAFF. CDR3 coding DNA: TGTGCCAGCATGCACTTACCCTTCTTAGCTTTCTTT.

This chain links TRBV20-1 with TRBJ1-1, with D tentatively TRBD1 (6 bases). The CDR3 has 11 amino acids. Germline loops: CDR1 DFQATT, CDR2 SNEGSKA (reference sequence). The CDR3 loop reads CRAGVHTEAFF. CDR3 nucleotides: TGCAGGGCAGGGGTCCACACTGAAGCTTTCTTT.

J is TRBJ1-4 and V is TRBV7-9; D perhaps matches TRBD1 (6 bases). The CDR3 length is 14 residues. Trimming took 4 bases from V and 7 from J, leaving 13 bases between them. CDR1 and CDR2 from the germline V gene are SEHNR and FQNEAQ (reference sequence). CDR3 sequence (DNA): TGTGCCAGCAGCTACTTCGGAGGGGGTGAAAAACTGTTTTTT. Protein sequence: CASSYFGGGEKLFF.

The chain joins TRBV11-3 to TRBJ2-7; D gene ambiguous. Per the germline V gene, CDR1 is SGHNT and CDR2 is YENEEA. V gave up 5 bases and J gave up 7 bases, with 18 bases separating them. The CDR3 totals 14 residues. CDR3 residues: CASSPTSSSREQYF. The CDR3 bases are TGTGCCAGCAGCCCTACCAGTTCGTCGAGGGAGCAGTACTTC.

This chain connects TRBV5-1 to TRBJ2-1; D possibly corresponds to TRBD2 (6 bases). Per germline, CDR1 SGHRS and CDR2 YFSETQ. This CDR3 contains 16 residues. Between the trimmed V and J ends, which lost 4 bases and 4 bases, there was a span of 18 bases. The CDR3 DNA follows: TGCGCCAGCAGCCCTCAACAGCGGAGGGGTTACAATGAGCAGTTCTTC. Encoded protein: CASSPQQRRGYNEQFF.

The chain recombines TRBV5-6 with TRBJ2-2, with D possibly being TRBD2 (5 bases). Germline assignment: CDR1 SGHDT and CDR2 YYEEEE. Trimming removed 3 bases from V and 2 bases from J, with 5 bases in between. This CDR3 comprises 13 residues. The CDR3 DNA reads TGTGCCAGCAGCTGGACTAACACCGGGGAGCTGTTTTTT. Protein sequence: CASSWTNTGELFF.

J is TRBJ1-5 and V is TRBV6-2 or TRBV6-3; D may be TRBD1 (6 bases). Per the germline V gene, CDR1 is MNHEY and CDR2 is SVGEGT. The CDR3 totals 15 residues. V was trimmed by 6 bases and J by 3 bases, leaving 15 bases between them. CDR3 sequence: CASSKGRGSNQPQHF. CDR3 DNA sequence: TGTGCCAGCAGCAAGGGGAGGGGGTCCAATCAGCCCCAGCATTTT.

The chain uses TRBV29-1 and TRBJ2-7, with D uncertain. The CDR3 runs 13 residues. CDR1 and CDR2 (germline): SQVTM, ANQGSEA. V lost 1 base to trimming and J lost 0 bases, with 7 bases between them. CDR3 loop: CSVEGPSSYEQYF. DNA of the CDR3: TGCAGCGTTGAAGGACCGAGCTCCTACGAGCAGTACTTC.

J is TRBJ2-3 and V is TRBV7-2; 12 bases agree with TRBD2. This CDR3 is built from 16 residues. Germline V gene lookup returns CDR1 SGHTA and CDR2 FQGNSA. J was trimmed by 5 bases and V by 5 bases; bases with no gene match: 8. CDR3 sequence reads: CASSTRTSGEVDTQYF. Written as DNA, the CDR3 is TGTGCCAGCAGCACCCGGACTAGCGGGGAGGTAGATACGCAGTATTTT.

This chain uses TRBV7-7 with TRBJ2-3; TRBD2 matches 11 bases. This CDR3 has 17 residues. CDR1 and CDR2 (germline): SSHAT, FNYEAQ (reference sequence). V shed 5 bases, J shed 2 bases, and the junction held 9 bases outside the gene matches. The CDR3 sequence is CASSLGTSGSSTDTQYF. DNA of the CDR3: TGTGCCAGCAGCCTCGGGACTAGCGGTTCATCCACAGATACGCAGTATTTT.

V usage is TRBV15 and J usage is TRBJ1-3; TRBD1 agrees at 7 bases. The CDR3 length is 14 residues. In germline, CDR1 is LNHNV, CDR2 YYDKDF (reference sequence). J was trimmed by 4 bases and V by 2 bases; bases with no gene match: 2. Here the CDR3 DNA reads TGTGCCACCAGCAGAACAGGGGCCGGAAACACCATATATTTT. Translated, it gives CATSRTGAGNTIYF.

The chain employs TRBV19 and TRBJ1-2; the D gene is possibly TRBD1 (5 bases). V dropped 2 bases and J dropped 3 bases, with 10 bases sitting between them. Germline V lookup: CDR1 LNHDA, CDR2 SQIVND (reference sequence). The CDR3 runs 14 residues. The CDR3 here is CASSIQGSDYGYTF. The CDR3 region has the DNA TGTGCCAGTAGTATACAGGGATCGGACTATGGCTACACCTTC.

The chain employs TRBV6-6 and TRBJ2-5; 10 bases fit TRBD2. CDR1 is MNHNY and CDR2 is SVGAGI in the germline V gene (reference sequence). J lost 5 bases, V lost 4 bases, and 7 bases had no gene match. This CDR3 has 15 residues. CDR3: CASSFSGGRGETQYF. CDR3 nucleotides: TGTGCCAGCAGTTTTAGCGGGGGGCGTGGGGAGACCCAGTACTTC.

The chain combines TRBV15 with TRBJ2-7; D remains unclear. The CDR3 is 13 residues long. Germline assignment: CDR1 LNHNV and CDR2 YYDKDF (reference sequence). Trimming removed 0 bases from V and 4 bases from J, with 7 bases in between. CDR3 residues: CATSRDIGYEQYF. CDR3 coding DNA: TGTGCCACCAGCAGAGATATCGGGTACGAGCAGTACTTC.

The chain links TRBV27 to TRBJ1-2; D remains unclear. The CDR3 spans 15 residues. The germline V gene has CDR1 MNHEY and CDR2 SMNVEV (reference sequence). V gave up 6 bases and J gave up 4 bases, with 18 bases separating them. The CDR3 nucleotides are TGTGCCAGCAGGCCCGAGCTAATCTCCTCCTATGGCTACACCTTC. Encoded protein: CASRPELISSYGYTF.

The CDR3 loop is CASRTTGGSIRRRADTQYF. The CDR3 DNA reads as TGTGCCAGCAGGACGACAGGGGGCTCGATCCGACGTCGCGCAGATACGCAGTATTTT. The rearrangement joins TRBV21-1 to TRBJ2-3; TRBD1 is the table's D call, not checked against the DNA. TRBV21-1 is a listed pseudogene. This CDR3 has 19 residues.

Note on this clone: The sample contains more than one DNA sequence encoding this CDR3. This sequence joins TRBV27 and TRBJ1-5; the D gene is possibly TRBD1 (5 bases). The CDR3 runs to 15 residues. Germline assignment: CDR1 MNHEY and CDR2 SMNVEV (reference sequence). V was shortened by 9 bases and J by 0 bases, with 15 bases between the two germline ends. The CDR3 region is CASRKDRNSNQPQHF. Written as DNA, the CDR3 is TGTGCCAGTCGAAAAGACAGAAATAGCAATCAGCCCCAGCATTTT.

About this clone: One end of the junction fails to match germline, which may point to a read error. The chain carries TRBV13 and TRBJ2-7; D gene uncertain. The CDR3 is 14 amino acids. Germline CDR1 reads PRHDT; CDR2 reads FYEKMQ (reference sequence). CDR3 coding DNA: TGTGCCAGCAGCTTAGGCCCTGATAGGGCTAGTAGCAACTTC. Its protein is CASSLGPDRASSNF.

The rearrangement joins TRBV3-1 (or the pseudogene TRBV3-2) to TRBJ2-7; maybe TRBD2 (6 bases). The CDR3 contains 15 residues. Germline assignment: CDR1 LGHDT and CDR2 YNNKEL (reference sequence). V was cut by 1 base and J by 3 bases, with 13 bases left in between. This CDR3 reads CASSQVRWGGYEQYF. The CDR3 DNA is TGTGCCAGCAGCCAAGTCCGTTGGGGAGGCTACGAGCAGTACTTC.

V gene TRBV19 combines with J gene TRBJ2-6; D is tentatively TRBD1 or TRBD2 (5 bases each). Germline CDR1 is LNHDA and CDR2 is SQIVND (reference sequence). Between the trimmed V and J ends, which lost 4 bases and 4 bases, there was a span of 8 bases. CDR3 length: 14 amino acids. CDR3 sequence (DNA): TGTGCCAGTAGTAGAGGGGCAGGGGCCAACGTCCTGACTTTC. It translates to CASSRGAGANVLTF.

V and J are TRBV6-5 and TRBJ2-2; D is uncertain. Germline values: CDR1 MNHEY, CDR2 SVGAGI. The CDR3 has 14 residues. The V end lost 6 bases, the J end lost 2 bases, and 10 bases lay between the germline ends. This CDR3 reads CASRASFNTGELFF. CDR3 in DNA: TGTGCCAGCAGGGCATCTTTTAACACCGGGGAGCTGTTTTTT.

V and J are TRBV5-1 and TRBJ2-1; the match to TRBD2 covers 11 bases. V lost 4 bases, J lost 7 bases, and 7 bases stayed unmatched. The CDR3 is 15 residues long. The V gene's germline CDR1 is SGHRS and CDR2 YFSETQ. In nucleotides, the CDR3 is TGCGCCAGCAGCGTCTTAGCGGGAGGGGCTAATGAGCAGTTCTTC. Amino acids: CASSVLAGGANEQFF.

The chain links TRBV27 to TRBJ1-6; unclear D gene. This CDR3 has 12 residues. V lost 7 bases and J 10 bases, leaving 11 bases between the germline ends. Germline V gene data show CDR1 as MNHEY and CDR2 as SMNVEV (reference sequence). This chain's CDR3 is CASKEANSPLHF. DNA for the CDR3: TGTGCCAGCAAGGAGGCGAACTCACCCCTCCACTTT.

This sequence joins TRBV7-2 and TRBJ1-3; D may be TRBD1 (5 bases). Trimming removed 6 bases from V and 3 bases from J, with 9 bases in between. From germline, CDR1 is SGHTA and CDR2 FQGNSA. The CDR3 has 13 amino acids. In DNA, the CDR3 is TGTGCCAGCAGGCCCCAGGGTGGAAACACCATATATTTT. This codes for CASRPQGGNTIYF.